This T cell receptor (beta chain) is from a study of T cell responses to AZD1222 COVID-19 vaccine. Notes on this clone: Its antigen is not identified.

The method was immunoSEQ multiplex PCR; TCRdb's version includes in-frame clones alone and lacks a portion of them. In the table there are under 170,000 clones, roughly 90% of which are singletons. Findings of the study overall: Scientists sampled the repertoires only once the peak T cell response had passed.

Material: peripheral blood, obtained 28 days after the second AZD1222 dose. This receptor was taken from an adult who received the AZD1222 COVID-19 vaccine.

CDR3 residues: CASAAGGAADTQYF. DNA of the CDR3: TGTGCCAGCGCCGCAGGGGGCGCAGCAGATACGCAGTATTTT. The V and J genes are TRBV6-5 and TRBJ2-3; 8 positions match TRBD1. The CDR3 loop spans 14 amino acids. V lost 8 bases to trimming and J lost 4 bases; unmatched junction nucleotides: 8. Germline-derived CDR1 and CDR2 are MNHEY and SVGAGI.